The 14 T cell receptor beta chains below all came from one sample that was sequenced in a study of blood T cell repertoires in COVID-19. Libraries were prepared by immunoSEQ multiplex PCR; TCRdb keeps only in-frame clonotypes and omits some of them. This sample has about 210,000 clones; about 90% occur once, and the top ten carry around 1.2%. Sequenced sample: peripheral blood. The source of these receptors is a man younger than 45 with acute or convalescent COVID-19.

This rearrangement joins TRBV9 to TRBJ2-1, with 11 bases aligning to TRBD2. The CDR3 is 19 amino acids. V dropped 3 bases and J dropped 0; count of bases not matched to a gene: 11. CDR1 SGDLS and CDR2 YYNGEE come from the germline V gene. CDR3 region: CASSGGRGLAVTSYNEQFF. The DNA for the CDR3 is TGTGCCAGCAGCGGGGGGAGGGGACTAGCGGTCACCTCCTACAATGAGCAGTTCTTC.

J is TRBJ2-3 and V is TRBV6-5; a weak D match, TRBD2 (5 bases). The germline gives CDR1 MNHEY, CDR2 SVGAGI. Trimming left V 0 bases short and J 3 bases short, with 13 bases between. The CDR3 consists of 16 residues. CDR3 in DNA: TGTGCCAGCAGTTACTCGAGCCGAGGGCCAACAGATACGCAGTATTTT. It specifies CASSYSSRGPTDTQYF.

The chain carries TRBV24-1 and TRBJ2-2; D perhaps matches TRBD1 (5 bases). V gave up 0 bases and J gave up 1 base, with 5 bases separating them. CDR1 and CDR2 (germline): KGHDR, SFDVKD. The CDR3 runs to 15 residues. CDR3 in amino acids: CATSDLQGNTGELFF. The CDR3 bases are TGTGCCACCAGTGATTTGCAGGGGAACACCGGGGAGCTGTTTTTT.

This clone was recorded only once. The rearrangement uses TRBV5-1 and TRBJ1-2, with D possibly being TRBD1 (6 bases). The V gene's germline CDR1 is SGHRS and CDR2 YFSETQ. CDR3 length: 15 amino acids. Trimming cost V 4 bases and J 7 bases, with 20 bases left between them. The CDR3 DNA follows: TGCGCCAGCAGCCCCTACCTAAACAGAGGGGGTGGCTACACCTTC. It specifies CASSPYLNRGGGYTF.

This clone was counted a single time. The gene calls are TRBV27 and TRBJ1-2, with D tentatively TRBD1 (6 bases). The CDR3 has 12 amino acids. Trimming left V 6 bases short and J 13 bases short, with 18 bases between. Germline CDR1 is MNHEY and CDR2 is SMNVEV (reference sequence). In DNA form, the CDR3 reads TGTGCCAGCAGCTTTCCCCGGACAGCCCTCACCTTC. Residues: CASSFPRTALTF.

The CDR3 bases are TGCAGCGTTGACACACAGGGGGCAGCTGGCTACACCTTC. The encoded protein is CSVDTQGAAGYTF. The genes are TRBV29-1 and TRBJ1-2; 9 nucleotides agree with TRBD1. Germline loops: CDR1 SQVTM, CDR2 ANQGSEA. The V gene end was trimmed by 3 bases and the J gene end by 7 bases; junction bases not matched to a gene: 6. The CDR3 sequence is 13 residues long.

This chain joins TRBV5-1 and TRBJ1-6, with TRBD1 as a possible D gene (6 bases). The CDR3 is 15 amino acids. The germline V gene has CDR1 SGHRS and CDR2 YFSETQ. The V end lost 0 bases, the J end lost 7 bases, and 11 bases lay between the germline ends. The CDR3 spells CASSLVGTKNSPLHF. The CDR3, as DNA: TGCGCCAGCAGCTTGGTCGGGACAAAGAATTCACCCCTCCACTTT. The whole variable domain, remainder taken from reference TRBV5-1 and TRBJ1-6, is KAGVTQTPRYLIKTRGQQVTLSCSPISGHRSVSWYQQTPGQGLQFLFEYFSETQRNKGNFPGRFSGRQFSNSRSEMNVSTLELGDSALYLCASSLVGTKNSPLHFGNGTRLTVT.

The chain is built from TRBV28 and TRBJ2-7; TRBD2 agrees at 12 bases. Per germline, CDR1 MDHEN and CDR2 SYDVKM. V was clipped by 4 bases and J by 0 bases; unmatched bases: 13. This CDR3 contains 19 residues. CDR3 bases: TGTGCCAGCAGTTCGAACCCGGGACTAGCGGGCCTGAGCTCCTACGAGCAGTACTTC. It encodes CASSSNPGLAGLSSYEQYF.

The V and J genes are TRBV2 and TRBJ2-1, with 11 bases matching TRBD2. The V and J ends lost 7 bases and 2 bases, in that order; junction bases with no gene match: 7. This CDR3 comprises 16 residues. The germline V gene has CDR1 SNHLY and CDR2 FYNNEI. As DNA, the CDR3 is TGTGCCAGCAAGACATTAGCGGGAGGGACCTACAATGAGCAGTTCTTC. This encodes CASKTLAGGTYNEQFF.

To note about this clone: This specimen includes other DNA sequences encoding the same CDR3. The V gene is TRBV18, the J gene TRBJ2-5, with 9 bases fitting TRBD1. In germline, CDR1 is KGHSH, CDR2 LQKENI. The CDR3 has 13 amino acids. The V and J ends lost 3 bases and 5 bases, in that order; junction bases with no gene match: 1. Written as DNA, the CDR3 is TGTGCCAGCTCACCTGGACAGGGGGAGACCCAGTACTTC. Amino acids: CASSPGQGETQYF.

This clone was detected only once. The rearrangement joins TRBV11-2 to TRBJ2-3, with 7 bases lining up with TRBD2. V shed 3 bases, J shed 7 bases, and the junction held 7 bases outside the gene matches. CDR3 length equals 14 residues. In germline, CDR1 is SGHAT, CDR2 FQNNGV. The CDR3 loop is CASSFIAGEYTQYF. DNA of the CDR3: TGTGCCAGCAGCTTCATTGCGGGGGAGTATACGCAGTATTTT.

This chain joins TRBV7-2 and TRBJ1-2, with a possible D match to TRBD1 (6 bases). Germline-derived CDR1 and CDR2 are SGHTA and FQGNSA. Trimming left V 3 bases short and J 4 bases short, with 15 bases between. The CDR3 is made up of 15 amino acids. The CDR3 loop reads CASSFLSTGSYGYTF. CDR3 DNA sequence: TGTGCCAGCAGCTTTCTCAGTACAGGGAGCTATGGCTACACCTTC.

This clone has just one count. J is TRBJ1-5 and V is TRBV6-1; the match to TRBD1 covers 12 bases. V gave up 2 bases and J gave up 2 bases; unmatched junction bases: 13. CDR3 length equals 20 residues. The germline V gene encodes CDR1 MNHNS and CDR2 SASEGT. Here the CDR3 reads CASSEFRITGQGARNQPQHF. The DNA of the CDR3 is TGTGCCAGCAGTGAATTCCGGATAACGGGACAGGGGGCACGCAATCAGCCCCAGCATTTT.

The chain joins TRBV12-2 to TRBJ1-5; TRBD1 reflects the table's D call only, with no check against the DNA. TRBV12-2 is a listed pseudogene. CDR3 length equals 16 residues. The CDR3 DNA is TGTGCAAGTCGCTCCCACACAGGGGCTACAAATCAGCCCCAGCATTTT. This sequence encodes CASRSHTGATNQPQHF.